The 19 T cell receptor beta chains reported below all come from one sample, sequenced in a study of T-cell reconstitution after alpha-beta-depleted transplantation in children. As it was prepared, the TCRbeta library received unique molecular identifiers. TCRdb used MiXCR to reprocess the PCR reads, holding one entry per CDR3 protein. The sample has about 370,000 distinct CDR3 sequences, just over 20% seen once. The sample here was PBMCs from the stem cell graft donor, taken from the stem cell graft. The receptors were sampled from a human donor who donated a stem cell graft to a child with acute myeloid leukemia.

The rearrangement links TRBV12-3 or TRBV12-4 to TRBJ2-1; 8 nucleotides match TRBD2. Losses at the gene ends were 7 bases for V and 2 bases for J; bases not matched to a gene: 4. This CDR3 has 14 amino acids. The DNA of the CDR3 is TGTGCCAGCACCGAGGGACTAGCCTACAATGAGCAGTTCTTC. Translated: CASTEGLAYNEQFF.

DNA of the CDR3: TGTGCCATCAGTGAGAGGGGAGCGACTAGTAAGGGGAATGAGCAGTTCTTC. Translated: CAISERGATSKGNEQFF. This rearrangement joins TRBV10-3 to TRBJ2-1; a possible D gene is TRBD2 (6 bases). The CDR3 is 17 amino acids. Deletions cut 2 bases from V and 7 bases from J, with 21 bases between. Germline CDR1 reads ENHRY; CDR2 reads SYGVKD.

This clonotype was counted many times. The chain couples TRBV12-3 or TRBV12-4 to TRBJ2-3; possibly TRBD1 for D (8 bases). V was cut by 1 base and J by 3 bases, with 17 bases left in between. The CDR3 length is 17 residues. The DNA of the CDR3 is TGTGCCAGCAGTTTAGTGTTAGGACAGGGAGGGACAGATACGCAGTATTTT. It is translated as CASSLVLGQGGTDTQYF.

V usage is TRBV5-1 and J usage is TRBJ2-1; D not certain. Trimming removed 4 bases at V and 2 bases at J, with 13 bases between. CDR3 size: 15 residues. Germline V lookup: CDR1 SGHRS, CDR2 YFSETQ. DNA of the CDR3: TGCGCCAGCAGCCCAACCGAGGCTGCCTACAATGAGCAGTTCTTC. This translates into CASSPTEAAYNEQFF.

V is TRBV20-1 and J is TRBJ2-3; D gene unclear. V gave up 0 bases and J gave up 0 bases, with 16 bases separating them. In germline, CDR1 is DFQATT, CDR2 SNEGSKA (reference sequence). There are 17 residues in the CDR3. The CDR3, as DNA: TGCAGTGCTAGAGATAGAACGGGCCCCCTTAGCACAGATACGCAGTATTTT. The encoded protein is CSARDRTGPLSTDTQYF.

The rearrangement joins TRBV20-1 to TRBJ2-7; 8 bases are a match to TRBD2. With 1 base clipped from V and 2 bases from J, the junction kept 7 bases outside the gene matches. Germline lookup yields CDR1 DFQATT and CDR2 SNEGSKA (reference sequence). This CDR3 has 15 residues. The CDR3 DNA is TGCAGTGCTAGAGTATGGCGGGAGGAAGCCTACGAGCAGTACTTC. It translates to CSARVWREEAYEQYF.

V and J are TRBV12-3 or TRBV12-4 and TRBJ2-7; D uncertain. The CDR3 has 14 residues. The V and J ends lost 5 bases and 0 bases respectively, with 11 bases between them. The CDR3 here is CASSPLRSSYEQYF. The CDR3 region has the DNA TGTGCCAGCAGTCCCCTCCGGAGCTCCTACGAGCAGTACTTC.

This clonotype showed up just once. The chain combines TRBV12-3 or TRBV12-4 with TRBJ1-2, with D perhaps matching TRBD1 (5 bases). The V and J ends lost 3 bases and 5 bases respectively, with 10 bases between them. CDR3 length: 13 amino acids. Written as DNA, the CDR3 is TGTGCCAGCAGTTTGGGACCGGAGTATGGCTACACCTTC. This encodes CASSLGPEYGYTF.

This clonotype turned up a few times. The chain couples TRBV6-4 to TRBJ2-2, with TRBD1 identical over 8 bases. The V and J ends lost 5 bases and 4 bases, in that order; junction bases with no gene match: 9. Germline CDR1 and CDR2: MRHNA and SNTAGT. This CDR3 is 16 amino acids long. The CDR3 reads CASSNHGTGITGELFF. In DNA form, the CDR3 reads TGTGCCAGCAGTAACCACGGGACAGGTATCACCGGGGAGCTGTTTTTT.

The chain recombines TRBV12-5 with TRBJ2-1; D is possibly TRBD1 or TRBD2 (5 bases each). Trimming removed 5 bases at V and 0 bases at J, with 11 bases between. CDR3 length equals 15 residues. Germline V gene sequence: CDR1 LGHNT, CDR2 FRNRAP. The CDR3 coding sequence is TGTGCTAGTGGTAGTGGTGGGGGCTCCTACAATGAGCAGTTCTTC. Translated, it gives CASGSGGGSYNEQFF.

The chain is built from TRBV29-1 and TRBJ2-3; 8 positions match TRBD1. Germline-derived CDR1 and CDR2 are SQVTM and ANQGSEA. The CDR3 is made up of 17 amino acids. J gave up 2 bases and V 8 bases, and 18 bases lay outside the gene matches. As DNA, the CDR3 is TGCAGCTCCCTAGAGCAGGGGGCTAAAAGTCCCACAGATACGCAGTATTTT. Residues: CSSLEQGAKSPTDTQYF.

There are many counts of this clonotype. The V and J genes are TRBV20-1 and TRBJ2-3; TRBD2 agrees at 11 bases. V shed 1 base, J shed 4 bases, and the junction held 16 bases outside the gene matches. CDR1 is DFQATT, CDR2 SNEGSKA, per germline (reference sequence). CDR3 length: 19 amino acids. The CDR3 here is CSARVNANLAGGPSDTQYF. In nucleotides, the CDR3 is TGCAGTGCTAGAGTAAACGCGAATTTAGCGGGAGGGCCTTCAGATACGCAGTATTTT.

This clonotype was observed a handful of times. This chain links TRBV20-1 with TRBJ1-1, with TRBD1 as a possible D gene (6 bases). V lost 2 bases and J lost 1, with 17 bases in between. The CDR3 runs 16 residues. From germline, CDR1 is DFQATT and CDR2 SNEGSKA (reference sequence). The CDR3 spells CSARMGRDTWNTEAFF. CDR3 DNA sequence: TGCAGTGCTAGAATGGGTAGGGACACATGGAACACTGAAGCTTTCTTT.

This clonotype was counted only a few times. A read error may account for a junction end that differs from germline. The CDR3 nucleotides read TGTGCCAGCAGTCCCCGGGACAGGGTTTATGATAAACTGTTTTTT. Translation: CASSPRDRVYDKLFF. The genes are TRBV12-3 or TRBV12-4 and TRBJ1-4; 9 nucleotides agree with TRBD1. The CDR3 consists of 15 residues.

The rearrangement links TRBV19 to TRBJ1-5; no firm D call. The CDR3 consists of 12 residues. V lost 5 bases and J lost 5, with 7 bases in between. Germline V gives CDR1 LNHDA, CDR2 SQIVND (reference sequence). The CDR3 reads CASSALYQPQHF. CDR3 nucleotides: TGTGCCAGTAGTGCGCTTTATCAGCCCCAGCATTTT.

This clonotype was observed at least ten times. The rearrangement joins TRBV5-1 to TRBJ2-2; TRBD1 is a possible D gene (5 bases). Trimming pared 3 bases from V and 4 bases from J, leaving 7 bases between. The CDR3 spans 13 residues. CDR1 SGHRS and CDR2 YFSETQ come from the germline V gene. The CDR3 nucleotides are TGCGCCAGCAGCTCGACAGCCACCGGGGAGCTGTTTTTT. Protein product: CASSSTATGELFF.

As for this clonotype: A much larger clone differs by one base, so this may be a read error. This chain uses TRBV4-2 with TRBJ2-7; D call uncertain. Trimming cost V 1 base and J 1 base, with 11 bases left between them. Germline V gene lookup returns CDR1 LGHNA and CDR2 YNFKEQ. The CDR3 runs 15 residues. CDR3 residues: CASSQGRGRSYEQYF. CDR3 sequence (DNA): TGTGCCAGCAGCCAAGGTCGCGGTAGATCCTACGAGCAGTACTTC.

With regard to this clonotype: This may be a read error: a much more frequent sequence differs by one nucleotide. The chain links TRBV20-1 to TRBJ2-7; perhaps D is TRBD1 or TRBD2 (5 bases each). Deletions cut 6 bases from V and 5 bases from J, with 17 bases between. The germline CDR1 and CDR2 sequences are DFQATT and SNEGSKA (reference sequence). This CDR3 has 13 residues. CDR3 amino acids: CSALADGGHEQYV. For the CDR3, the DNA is TGCAGTGCCCTCGCAGATGGGGGACACGAGCAGTACGTC.

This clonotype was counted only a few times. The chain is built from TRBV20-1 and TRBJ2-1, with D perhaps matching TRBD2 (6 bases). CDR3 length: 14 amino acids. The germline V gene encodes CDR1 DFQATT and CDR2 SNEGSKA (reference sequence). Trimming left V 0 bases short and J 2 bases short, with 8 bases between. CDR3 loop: CSARDRLAYNEQFF. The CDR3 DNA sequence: TGCAGTGCTAGAGACCGACTAGCCTACAATGAGCAGTTCTTC.